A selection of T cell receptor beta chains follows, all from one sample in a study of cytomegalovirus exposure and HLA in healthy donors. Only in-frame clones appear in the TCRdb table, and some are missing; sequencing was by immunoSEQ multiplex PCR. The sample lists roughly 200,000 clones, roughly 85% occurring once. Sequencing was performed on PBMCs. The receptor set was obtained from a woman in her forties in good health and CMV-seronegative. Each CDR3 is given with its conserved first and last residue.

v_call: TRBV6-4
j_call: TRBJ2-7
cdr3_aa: CASSDRGLPVTYEQYF

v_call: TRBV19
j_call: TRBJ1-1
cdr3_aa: CASSIDWAGSSNTEAFF

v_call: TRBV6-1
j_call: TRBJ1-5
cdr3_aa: CASSGTGGSQPQHF

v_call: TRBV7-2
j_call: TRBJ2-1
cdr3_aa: CASSLIPGGYEQFF

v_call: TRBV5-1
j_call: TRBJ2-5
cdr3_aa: CASSPQTGGGETQYF

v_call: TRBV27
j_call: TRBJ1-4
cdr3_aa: CASSLSGGSLEKLFF

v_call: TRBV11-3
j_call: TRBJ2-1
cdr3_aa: CASRSPLAGDEDNEQFF

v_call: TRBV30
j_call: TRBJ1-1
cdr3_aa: CAWTWGDTEAFF

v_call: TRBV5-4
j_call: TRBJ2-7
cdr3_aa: CASSLRASGPYEQYF

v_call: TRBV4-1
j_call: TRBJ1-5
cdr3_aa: CASSQQGAGSNQPQHF

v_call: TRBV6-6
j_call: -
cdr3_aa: CASSYSGGSGRPEQYF